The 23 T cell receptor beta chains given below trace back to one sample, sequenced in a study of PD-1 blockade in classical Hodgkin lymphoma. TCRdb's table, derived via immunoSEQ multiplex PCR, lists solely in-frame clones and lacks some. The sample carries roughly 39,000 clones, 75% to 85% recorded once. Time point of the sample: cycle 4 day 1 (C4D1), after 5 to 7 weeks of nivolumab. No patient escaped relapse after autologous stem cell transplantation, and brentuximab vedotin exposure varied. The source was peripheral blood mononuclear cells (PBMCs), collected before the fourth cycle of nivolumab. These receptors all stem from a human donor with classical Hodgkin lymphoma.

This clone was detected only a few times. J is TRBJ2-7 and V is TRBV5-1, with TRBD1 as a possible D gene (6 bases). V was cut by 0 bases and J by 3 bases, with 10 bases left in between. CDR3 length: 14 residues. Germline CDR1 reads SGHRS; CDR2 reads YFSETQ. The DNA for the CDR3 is TGCGCCAGCAGCTTGGCCAGGGGCCACTACGAGCAGTACTTC. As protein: CASSLARGHYEQYF.

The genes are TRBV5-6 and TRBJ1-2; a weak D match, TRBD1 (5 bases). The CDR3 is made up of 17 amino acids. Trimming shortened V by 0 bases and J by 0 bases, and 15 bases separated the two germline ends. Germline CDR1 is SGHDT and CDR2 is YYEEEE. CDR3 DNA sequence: TGTGCCAGCAGCTTGGCATTGCAGGGCCTAGCTAACTATGGCTACACCTTC. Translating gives CASSLALQGLANYGYTF.

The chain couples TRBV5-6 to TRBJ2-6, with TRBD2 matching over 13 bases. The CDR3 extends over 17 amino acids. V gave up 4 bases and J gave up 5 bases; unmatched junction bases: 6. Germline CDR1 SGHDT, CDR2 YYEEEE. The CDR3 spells CASSLRTSGGRANVLTF. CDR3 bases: TGTGCCAGCAGCCTAAGGACTAGCGGGGGAAGGGCCAACGTCCTGACTTTC.

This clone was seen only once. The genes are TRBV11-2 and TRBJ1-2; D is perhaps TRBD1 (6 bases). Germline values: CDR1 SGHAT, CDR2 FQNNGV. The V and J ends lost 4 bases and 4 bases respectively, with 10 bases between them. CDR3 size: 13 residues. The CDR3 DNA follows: TGTGCCAGCAGCTCAGGGACAAGCTATGGCTACACCTTC. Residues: CASSSGTSYGYTF.

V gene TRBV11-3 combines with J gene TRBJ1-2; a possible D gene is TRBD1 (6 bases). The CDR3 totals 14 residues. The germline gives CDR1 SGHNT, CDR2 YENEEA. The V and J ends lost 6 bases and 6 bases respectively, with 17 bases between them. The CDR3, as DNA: TGTGCCAGCAGACCCGCGAGACAGGCCCATGGCTACACCTTC. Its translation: CASRPARQAHGYTF. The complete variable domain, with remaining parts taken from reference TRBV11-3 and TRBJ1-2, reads EAGVVQSPRYKIIEKKQPVAFWCNPISGHNTLYWYLQNLGQGPELLIRYENEEAVDDSQLPKDRFSAERLKGVDSTLKIQPAELGDSAVYLCASRPARQAHGYTFGSGTRLTVV.

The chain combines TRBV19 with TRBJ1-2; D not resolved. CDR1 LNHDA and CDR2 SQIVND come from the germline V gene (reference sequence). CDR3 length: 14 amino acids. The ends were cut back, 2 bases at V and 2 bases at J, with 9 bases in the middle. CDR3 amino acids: CASSIIQTNYGYTF. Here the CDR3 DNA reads TGTGCCAGTAGTATAATACAGACCAACTATGGCTACACCTTC.

The CDR3 nucleotides read TGTGCCAGCAGCTTACTCGGGGGAAGCACAGATACGCAGTATTTT. This sequence encodes CASSLLGGSTDTQYF. The chain couples TRBV11-1 to TRBJ2-3; a weak D match, TRBD2 (6 bases). The CDR3 contains 15 residues. V lost 2 bases to trimming and J lost 0 bases, with 9 bases between them. From germline, CDR1 is SGHAT and CDR2 FQDESV (reference sequence).

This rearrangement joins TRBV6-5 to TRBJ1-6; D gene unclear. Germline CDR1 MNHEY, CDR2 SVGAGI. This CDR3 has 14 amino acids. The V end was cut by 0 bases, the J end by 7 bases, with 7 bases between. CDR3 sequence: CASSYSGRNSPLHF. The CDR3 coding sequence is TGTGCCAGCAGTTACTCTGGCAGAAATTCACCCCTCCACTTT.

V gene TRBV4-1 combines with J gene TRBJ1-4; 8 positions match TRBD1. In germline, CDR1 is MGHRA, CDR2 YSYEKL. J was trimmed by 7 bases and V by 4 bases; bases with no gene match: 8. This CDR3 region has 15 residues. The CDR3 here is CASSLSPDRGEKLFF. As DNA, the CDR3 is TGCGCCAGCAGCCTAAGCCCCGACAGGGGTGAAAAACTGTTTTTT.

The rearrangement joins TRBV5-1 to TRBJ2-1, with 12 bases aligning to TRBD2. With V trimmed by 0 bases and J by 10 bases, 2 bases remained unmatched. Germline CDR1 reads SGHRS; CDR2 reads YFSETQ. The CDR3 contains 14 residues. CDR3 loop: CASSLASGGAEQFF. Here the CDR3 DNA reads TGCGCCAGCAGCTTGGCTAGCGGGGGGGCCGAGCAGTTCTTC.

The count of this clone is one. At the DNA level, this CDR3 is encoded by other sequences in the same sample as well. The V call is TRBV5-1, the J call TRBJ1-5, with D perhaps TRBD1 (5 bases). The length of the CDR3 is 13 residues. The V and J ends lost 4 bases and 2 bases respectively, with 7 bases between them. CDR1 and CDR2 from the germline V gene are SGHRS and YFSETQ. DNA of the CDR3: TGCGCCAGCAGCGGGGACGGCAATCAGCCCCAGCATTTT. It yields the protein CASSGDGNQPQHF. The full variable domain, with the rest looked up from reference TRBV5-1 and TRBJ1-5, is KAGVTQTPRYLIKTRGQQVTLSCSPISGHRSVSWYQQTPGQGLQFLFEYFSETQRNKGNFPGRFSGRQFSNSRSEMNVSTLELGDSALYLCASSGDGNQPQHFGDGTRLSIL.

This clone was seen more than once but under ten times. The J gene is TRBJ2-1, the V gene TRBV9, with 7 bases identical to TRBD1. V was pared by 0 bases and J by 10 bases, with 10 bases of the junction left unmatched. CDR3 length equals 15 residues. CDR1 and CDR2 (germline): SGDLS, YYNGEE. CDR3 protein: CASSVEGGPKSEQFF. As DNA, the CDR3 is TGTGCCAGCAGCGTAGAAGGGGGCCCAAAATCGGAGCAGTTCTTC.

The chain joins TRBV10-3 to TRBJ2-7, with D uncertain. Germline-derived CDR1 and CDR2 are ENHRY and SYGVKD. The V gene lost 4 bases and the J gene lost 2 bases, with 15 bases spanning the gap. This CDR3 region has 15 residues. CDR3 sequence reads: CAISGSAGLPYEQYF. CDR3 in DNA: TGTGCCATCAGTGGGTCGGCAGGATTGCCCTACGAGCAGTACTTC.

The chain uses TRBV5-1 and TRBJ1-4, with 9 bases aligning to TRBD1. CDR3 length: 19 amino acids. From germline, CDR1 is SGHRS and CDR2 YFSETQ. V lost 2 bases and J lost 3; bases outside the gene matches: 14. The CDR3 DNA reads TGCGCCAGCAGCTTATATCCTCCGGGACAGGGACCGCCTAATGAAAAACTGTTTTTT. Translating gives CASSLYPPGQGPPNEKLFF.

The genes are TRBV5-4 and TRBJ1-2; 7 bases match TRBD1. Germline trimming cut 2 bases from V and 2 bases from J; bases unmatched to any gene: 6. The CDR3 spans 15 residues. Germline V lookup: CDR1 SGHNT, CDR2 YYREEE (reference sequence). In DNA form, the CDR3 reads TGTGCCAGCAGCTTAACAGGGGTTGGAAACTATGGCTACACCTTC. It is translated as CASSLTGVGNYGYTF.

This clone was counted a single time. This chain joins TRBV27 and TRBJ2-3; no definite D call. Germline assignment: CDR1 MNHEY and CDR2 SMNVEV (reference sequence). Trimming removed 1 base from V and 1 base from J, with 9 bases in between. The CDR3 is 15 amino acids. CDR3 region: CASSLYDLGTDTQYF. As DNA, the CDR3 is TGTGCCAGCAGTTTATACGACCTGGGCACAGATACGCAGTATTTT.

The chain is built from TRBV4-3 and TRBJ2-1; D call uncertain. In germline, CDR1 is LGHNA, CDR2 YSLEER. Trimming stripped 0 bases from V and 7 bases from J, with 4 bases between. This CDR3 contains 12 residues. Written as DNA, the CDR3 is TGCGCCAGCAGCCAAGAGGGGAATGAGCAGTTCTTC. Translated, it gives CASSQEGNEQFF.

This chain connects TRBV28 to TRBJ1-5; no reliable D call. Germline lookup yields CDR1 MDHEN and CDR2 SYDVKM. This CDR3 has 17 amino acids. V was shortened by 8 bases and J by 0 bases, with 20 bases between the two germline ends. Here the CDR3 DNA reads TGTGCCAGCGACGGGATTAACAGAGGATATAGCAATCAGCCCCAGCATTTT. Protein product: CASDGINRGYSNQPQHF.

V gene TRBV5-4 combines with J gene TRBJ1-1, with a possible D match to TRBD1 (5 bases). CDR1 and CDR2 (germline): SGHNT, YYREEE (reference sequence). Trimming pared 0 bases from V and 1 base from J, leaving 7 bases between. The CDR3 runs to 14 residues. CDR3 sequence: CASSLARENTEAFF. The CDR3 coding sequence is TGTGCCAGCAGCTTGGCCAGGGAGAACACTGAAGCTTTCTTT.

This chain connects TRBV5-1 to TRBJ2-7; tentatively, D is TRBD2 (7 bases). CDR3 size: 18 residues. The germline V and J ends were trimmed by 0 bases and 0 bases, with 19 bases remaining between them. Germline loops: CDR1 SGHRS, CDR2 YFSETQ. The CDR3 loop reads CASSLAGGFFGSSYEQYF. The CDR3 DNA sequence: TGCGCCAGCAGCTTGGCGGGGGGCTTTTTCGGTTCCTCCTACGAGCAGTACTTC.

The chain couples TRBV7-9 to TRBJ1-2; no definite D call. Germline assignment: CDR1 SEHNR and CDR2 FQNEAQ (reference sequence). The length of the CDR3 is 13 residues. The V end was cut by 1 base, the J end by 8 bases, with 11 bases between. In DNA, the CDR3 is TGTGCCAGCAGCTTAGTGCACAGAACCGGCTACACCTTC. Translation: CASSLVHRTGYTF.

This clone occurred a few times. The CDR3 protein is CASSQDLAGTSRPQHF. The CDR3 DNA follows: TGTGCCAGCAGCCAAGACCTAGCGGGGACCTCGCGGCCCCAGCATTTT. The rearrangement links TRBV4-2 to TRBJ1-5; tentative D call: TRBD1 (5 bases). The CDR3 length is 16 residues. Between the trimmed V and J ends, which lost 0 bases and 9 bases, there was a span of 18 bases. Per the germline V gene, CDR1 is LGHNA and CDR2 is YNFKEQ.

CDR3 region: CASSSHRGRSEKLFF. The CDR3 DNA sequence: TGTGCCAGCAGCTCACACAGGGGGCGTAGTGAAAAACTGTTTTTT. This sequence joins TRBV5-4 and TRBJ1-4; 9 bases match TRBD1. The CDR3 has 15 residues. Per the germline V gene, CDR1 is SGHNT and CDR2 is YYREEE (reference sequence). V was clipped by 3 bases and J by 7 bases; unmatched bases: 7.